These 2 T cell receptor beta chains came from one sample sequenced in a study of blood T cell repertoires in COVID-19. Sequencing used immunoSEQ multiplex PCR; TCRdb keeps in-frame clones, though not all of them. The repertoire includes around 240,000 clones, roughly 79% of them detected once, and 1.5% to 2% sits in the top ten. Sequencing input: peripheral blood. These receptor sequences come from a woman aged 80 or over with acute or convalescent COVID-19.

This chain's CDR3 is CASNTRINQPQHF. CDR3 DNA: TGTGCCAGCAATACTAGGATCAATCAGCCCCAGCATTTT. The V and J genes are TRBV6-6 and TRBJ1-5, with unresolved D. Germline values: CDR1 MNHNY, CDR2 SVGAGI (reference sequence). The CDR3 runs 13 residues. V lost 7 bases, J lost 3 bases, and 10 bases lay in between.

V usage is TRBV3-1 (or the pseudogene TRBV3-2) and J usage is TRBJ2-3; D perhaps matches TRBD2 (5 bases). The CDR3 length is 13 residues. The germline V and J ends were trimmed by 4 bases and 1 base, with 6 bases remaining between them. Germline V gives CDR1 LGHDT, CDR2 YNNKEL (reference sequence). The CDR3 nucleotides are TGTGCCAGCAGCCTGGGAGGCACAGATACGCAGTATTTT. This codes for CASSLGGTDTQYF.